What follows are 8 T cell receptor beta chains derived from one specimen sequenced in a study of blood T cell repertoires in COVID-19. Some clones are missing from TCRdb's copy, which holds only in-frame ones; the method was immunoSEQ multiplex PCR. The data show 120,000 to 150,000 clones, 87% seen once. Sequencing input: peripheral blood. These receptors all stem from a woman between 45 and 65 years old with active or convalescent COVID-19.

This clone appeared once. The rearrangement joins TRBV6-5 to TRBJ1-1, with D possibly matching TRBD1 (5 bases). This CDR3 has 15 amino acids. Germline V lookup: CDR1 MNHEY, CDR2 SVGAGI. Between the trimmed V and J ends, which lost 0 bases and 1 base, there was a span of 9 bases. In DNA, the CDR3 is TGTGCCAGCAGTTACTCGCCAGGGAAGAACACTGAAGCTTTCTTT. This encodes CASSYSPGKNTEAFF.

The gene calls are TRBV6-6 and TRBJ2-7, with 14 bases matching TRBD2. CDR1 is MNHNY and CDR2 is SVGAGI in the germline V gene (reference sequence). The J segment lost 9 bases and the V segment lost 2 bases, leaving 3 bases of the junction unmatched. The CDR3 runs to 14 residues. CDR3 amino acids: CASSYRGLAGAQYF. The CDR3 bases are TGTGCCAGCAGTTACCGGGGACTAGCGGGAGCGCAGTACTTC.

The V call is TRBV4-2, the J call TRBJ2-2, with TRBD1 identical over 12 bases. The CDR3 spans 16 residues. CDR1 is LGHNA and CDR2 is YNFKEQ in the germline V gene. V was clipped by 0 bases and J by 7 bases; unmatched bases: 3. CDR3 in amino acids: CASSQDGTGGHGELFF. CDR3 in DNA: TGTGCCAGCAGCCAAGATGGGACAGGGGGCCACGGGGAGCTGTTTTTT.

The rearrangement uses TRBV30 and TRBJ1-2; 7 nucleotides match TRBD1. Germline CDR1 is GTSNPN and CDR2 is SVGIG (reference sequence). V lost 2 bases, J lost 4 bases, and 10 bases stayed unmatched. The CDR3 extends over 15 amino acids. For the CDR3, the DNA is TGTGCCTGGAGTCCCGCCGTGCAGGGGGTCTATGGCTACACCTTC. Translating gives CAWSPAVQGVYGYTF.

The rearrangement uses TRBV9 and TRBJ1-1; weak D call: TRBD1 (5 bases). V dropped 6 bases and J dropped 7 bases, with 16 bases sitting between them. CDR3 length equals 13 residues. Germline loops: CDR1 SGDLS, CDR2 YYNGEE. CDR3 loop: CASTSQGDLEAFF. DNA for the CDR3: TGTGCCAGCACCAGTCAGGGCGACCTTGAAGCTTTCTTT.

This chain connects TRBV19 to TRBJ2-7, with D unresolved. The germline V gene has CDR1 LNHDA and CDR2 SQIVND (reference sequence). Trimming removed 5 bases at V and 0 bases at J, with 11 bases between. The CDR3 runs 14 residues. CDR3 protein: CASSSASGSYEQYF. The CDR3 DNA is TGTGCCAGTAGTTCGGCTAGTGGCTCCTACGAGCAGTACTTC.

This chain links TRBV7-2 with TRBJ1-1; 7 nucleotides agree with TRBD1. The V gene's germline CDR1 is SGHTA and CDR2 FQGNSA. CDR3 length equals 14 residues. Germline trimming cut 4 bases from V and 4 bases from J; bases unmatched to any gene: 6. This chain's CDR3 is CASSYQQGSTEAFF. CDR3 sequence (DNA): TGTGCCAGCAGCTACCAACAGGGGAGCACTGAAGCTTTCTTT.

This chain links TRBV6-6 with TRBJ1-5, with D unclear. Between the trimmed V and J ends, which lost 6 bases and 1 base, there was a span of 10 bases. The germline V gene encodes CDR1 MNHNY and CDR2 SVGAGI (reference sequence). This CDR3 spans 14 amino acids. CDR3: CASRVRGSNQPQHF. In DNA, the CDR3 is TGTGCCAGCAGGGTGAGAGGGAGCAATCAGCCCCAGCATTTT.